The rows below give T cell receptor beta chains drawn from one sample of a study of human versus mouse CDR3 diversity and MHC coevolution. Data came from immunoSEQ multiplex PCR; TCRdb stores just in-frame clones and leaves some out. In the table there are about 77,000 clones, around 92% of which are singletons. Material for sequencing was naive CD4+ T cells from blood. These receptors all come from a person aged 25-75 years in good health. CDR3s include the opening cysteine and the closing phenylalanine or tryptophan. The D gene is left open where the match is weak. Clone sizes are given selectively: once, few, many, or a class where the clone is expanded.

-	TRBJ1-2	-	TRBV30	CAWGSFAGGYTF	TGTGCATGGGGCAGCTTCGCGGGAGGCTACACCTTC
-	TRBJ2-1	-	TRBV19	CASSGGSSYNEQFF	TGTGCCAGTAGTGGGGGGAGCTCCTACAATGAGCAGTTCTTC
TRBD2	TRBJ2-3	-	TRBV19	CASSEGLATDTQYF	TGTGCCAGTAGTGAGGGACTAGCTACAGATACGCAGTATTTT
TRBD1	TRBJ2-3	-	TRBV19	CASSMNRGDTQYF	TGTGCCAGTAGTATGAACAGGGGGGATACGCAGTATTTT
TRBD2	TRBJ2-7	-	TRBV28	CASTRGASYEQYF	TGTGCCAGCACGCGGGGGGCATCCTACGAGCAGTACTTC
-	TRBJ1-2	-	TRBV28	CASRRTVNYGYTF	TGTGCCAGCAGACGGACAGTTAACTATGGCTACACCTTC
-	TRBJ1-4	once	TRBV15	CATSRDSPPVEKLFF	TGTGCCACCAGCAGAGATAGCCCACCCGTTGAAAAACTGTTTTTT
-	TRBJ2-7	-	TRBV6-1	CASIRSQTTYEQYF	TGTGCCAGCATCAGGTCTCAGACCACCTACGAGCAGTACTTC
-	TRBJ2-7	-	TRBV27	CASSKDLMGEQYF	TGTGCCAGCAGTAAAGATCTTATGGGCGAGCAGTACTTC
TRBD2	TRBJ2-3	-	TRBV7-9	CASRTGTSGRASTDTQYF	TGTGCCAGCAGGACCGGGACTAGCGGGCGAGCTAGCACAGATACGCAGTATTTT
TRBD1	TRBJ1-2	-	TRBV28	CASSLPDRWLHF	TGTGCCAGCAGTTTACCGGACAGGTGGCTTCACTTC
-	TRBJ2-2	-	TRBV5-4	CASSLAPQGGTGELFF	TGTGCCAGCAGCTTGGCCCCCCAGGGTGGGACCGGGGAGCTGTTTTTT
TRBD2	TRBJ2-1	-	TRBV7-9	CASSPLGTAGVEQFF	TGTGCCAGCAGCCCGTTAGGAACGGCGGGAGTCGAGCAGTTCTTC
-	TRBJ1-3	few	TRBV28	CASRRQEAGNTIYF	TGTGCCAGCAGGAGACAGGAGGCTGGAAACACCATATATTTT